This TCR beta chain was sequenced in a study of cytomegalovirus exposure and HLA in healthy donors (TCRdb year 2017). Notes on the research overall: According to an earlier analysis of 587 of the donors, some 180 million T cells yielded roughly 110 million unique TCR beta sequences and roughly 280 Gb of sequence data. An early release covering roughly 600 HLA-typed donors comprised 250 to 350 gigabases of sequencing data and tens of millions of unique TCR sequences. Of the 398 genotyped donors, approximately 80% were placed in the genetic ancestry cluster associated with self-reported Caucasian donors. The study was designed to test whether signatures of past pathogen exposure could be identified by cataloging public T cell receptors. The study used immunosequencing to profile the T cell repertoires of 600 to 850 subjects and linked those repertoires to cytomegalovirus serostatus. A separate validation cohort of 100 to 150 different subjects was used in addition to the approximately 670-subject first cohort. To predict cytomegalovirus infection status, the study combined high-throughput TCR immunosequencing, statistical association of individual TCRs with disease status, and machine learning. A later analysis re-analyzed previously published TCR beta repertoires from roughly 630 donors and added high-resolution HLA genotyping to study TCR occurrence patterns. Rather than using new phenotypic data, the later analysis identified candidate immune exposures from TCR beta sequences and from how often those sequences occurred across donors. In an earlier analysis of more than 550 of the donors, high-throughput TCR beta sequencing was used to judge whether each TCR beta V gene segment behaved as functional or pseudogenic. Donor age, sex, ethnicity and CMV serostatus were collected together with the repertoire data. A later genetic analysis took genome-wide SNP genotypes for about three fifths of the 666 donors and used that subset as a discovery cohort. Every discovery cohort repertoire had been produced on one sequencing platform. HLA typing covered class I and class II loci at four-digit resolution. The number of typed donors differed by locus: 629-630 for A, B, C, DRB1 and DQB1; roughly 510 for DQA1; 606 for DPA1; and around 490 for DPB1. Because of strong linkage in the cohort, roughly five DR-DQ haplotypes were treated as single units for association and clustering. On average, roughly 240,000 unique TCR beta nucleotide sequences were sequenced per donor among several hundred genotyped donors of the cohort, with about 19% of those sequences being non-productive.

General conclusions and limits of the study: The earlier analysis of approximately 540 of the donors excluded some 15 rarely observed V segments, including chromosome 9 orphons, because counts were too low. A further reported finding was that TCR beta sequences accurately predicted the HLA-A and HLA-B alleles for most subjects in the first cohort. Linkage disequilibrium might explain the correlated functional status among segregating V segments, but an unknown experimental factor could not be ruled out. The cohort was sequenced for TCR beta chains only, and without alpha or paired-chain data the features that could be detected were limited. Immune exposure information for the cohort was limited to CMV serostatus. According to a later analysis, most CMV-associated TCR beta chains appeared to be HLA-restricted, and the HLA associations seemed to be driven largely by CMV exposure. Some IMGT-functional V segments, including TRBV6-2 and TRBV6-3, could not be told apart with the 87-base-pair reads, so those segments were excluded. Presence/absence analyses assumed roughly uniform sequencing depth across donors, an assumption that may not hold. In an earlier analysis of fewer than 700 of the donors, most TCR beta V segments appeared in productive rearrangements about 87% or about 30% of the time, broadly matching IMGT annotations. Strong co-occurrence of HLA alleles, especially DR and DQ, made assigning TCR associations to individual alleles difficult. In a later analysis, the rate of TCR association differed among HLA loci, with DRB1 alleles having the most associated TCRs and HLA-C alleles having the fewest. At a false discovery rate of 0.05, a later analysis linked around 15,000 TCR beta sequences to specific HLA alleles. A later analysis found that HLA-associated TCR beta chains were more clonally expanded and had lower generation probabilities than equally common non-associated chains. It was suggested by the authors that the approach could potentially be generalized to other disease states and immunological phenotypes. While some public TCRs were present in many individuals, most TCR sequences turned up only very rarely across donors. A few of the identified cytomegalovirus-associated TCR beta chains were confirmed in vitro to be specific for cytomegalovirus antigens. Because HLA typing was unavailable for some donors at each locus, only the typed subset was used in association tests. Several of the top co-occurrence clusters appeared to be linked to parvovirus B19, influenza, CMV and Epstein-Barr virus, according to a later analysis. The study gave a list of 150 to 200 TCR beta chains associated with cytomegalovirus. A group of highly shared sequence variants was considered likely to be a technical artifact of the sequencing pipeline. The classifier was reported to diagnose cytomegalovirus status with high specificity and sensitivity in both the original cohort and the validation cohort. A later genetic analysis reported fewer N-insertions in productive TCRs among donors in an Asian-associated ancestry cluster than the roughly 700-donor mean. V-gene and J-gene trimming of TCR beta chains was associated with a missense DCLRE1C variant in a later genetic analysis, and the association was replicated in an independent cohort.

Libraries were built with the immunoSEQ multiplex PCR assay. For the multiplex PCR, a mixture combining 60 forward primers for TCR Vbeta segments and 13 reverse primers for TCR Jbeta segments was used. The CDR3 region of rearranged TCR beta genes was amplified from genomic DNA with a multiplex PCR assay. On the Illumina HiSeq System, the amplified TCR beta libraries were sequenced as 87-base-pair reads. As for the authors' bioinformatics: A later analysis counted tens of millions of unique TCR beta chains across the 650 to 700 repertoires, and some 12 million of these chains were shared by at least two donors. To remove PCR and sequencing errors, raw reads were error-corrected and collapsed into unique sequences using a nearest-neighbor algorithm that merged closely related sequences. CDR3 sequences were aligned to IMGT reference sequences to assign V, D and J gene segments. Each retained sequence needed at least a six-nucleotide match to both a V gene segment and a J gene segment. A rearrangement was called productive if the CDR3 had no stop codons and remained in frame with V and J, and every other rearrangement was called non-productive. Following IMGT convention, CDR3 was defined as the stretch from the second conserved V-encoded cysteine to the conserved J-encoded phenylalanine. The earlier analysis of some 600 of the donors excluded sequences that lacked an unambiguous match to a single V gene segment. An earlier analysis of about 590 of the donors classified V segments as functional when productive rearrangements were above 56.7% and as segregating when the standard deviation between donors was above 5%. A statistical classification framework was built to diagnose cytomegalovirus status from the catalog of TCR beta chain sequences. A later analysis assigned V and J genes by comparing TCR nucleotide sequences with IMGT/GENE-DB human TR gene sequences. The TCRdist pipeline was used in a later analysis to assign CDR3 sequences and most-parsimonious VDJ recombination scenarios. In a later analysis, every TCR beta chain was defined by the combination of its CDR3 amino acid sequence and its V-gene family, and reads without a unique V-gene family were dropped. To address suspected cross-contamination and a sequencing artifact, a later analysis removed roughly 580 highly shared, low-generation-probability nucleotide sequences. A later analysis calculated a clonal expansion index for each public chain from normalized within-repertoire ranks of inferred template counts. In a later analysis, generation probabilities were computed with a VDJ recombination model fitted to out-of-frame rearrangements, and the resulting probabilities were checked against IGoR. In a later analysis, TCR-TCR, TCR-HLA and TCR-CMV co-occurrence was scored with hypergeometric tests, and a repertoire-size bias correction was applied to TCR pairs. A later analysis estimated false discovery rates by permuting HLA or CMV assignments 20 times. A later analysis grouped co-occurring TCRs with DBSCAN, adding TCRdist sequence similarity when clustering within HLA-allele-positive subsets. Co-occurrence clustering excluded repertoires with fewer than 30,000 or more than 120,000 public chains, plus five with anomalous nucleotide sharing. The immuneACCESS repertoire file appears here via TCRdb, limited to in-frame rearrangements. These files lack a portion of the clones; in checked studies, under half of the deficit traces to unresolved V genes, and the cause of the others is not known. Clone size and V and J calls were adopted from that table, with D and trimming inferred from the DNA. The sample table lists approximately 130,000 clones, roughly 70% of them with a count of one. The biggest ten clones account for 3.1% of the sample.

In total, fewer than 750 healthy bone marrow donors made up the cohort. At the time of sampling, every cohort member was nominally healthy, though immune exposures that went unrecorded were likely present. The donor was CMV seronegative and belonged to the group of 352 seronegative cohort members. Every donor gave a peripheral blood sample, and the peripheral blood mononuclear cells from that sample were used for TCR beta sequencing. Genomic DNA extraction from the blood cell samples was performed with the Qiagen DNeasy Blood Extraction Kit. On this clone itself: Its target antigen remains unknown. No quality values exist for individual bases; no much larger clone is one base distant.

The germline V gene (reference sequence) gives CDR1 as GTSNPN and CDR2 as SVGIG. Counted from cysteine to phenylalanine, this CDR3 has 13 amino acids. The only DNA kept is the CDR3, 39 bases in frame from the first base. Germline trimming amounts to 3 bases on V and 4 bases on J, with 6 as the count of junction bases outside the gene matches. The sequenced sample was PBMCs. The TCR originated in a man aged 25 to 40 in good health and CMV-seronegative. Rearrangement joined TRBV30 to TRBJ2-7, and TRBD1 aligns with 7 junction nucleotides. The encoded CDR3 is CAWREDRSYEQYF. The nucleotide sequence reads as follows: TGTGCCTGGAGAGAGGACAGGTCGTACGAGCAGTACTTC.